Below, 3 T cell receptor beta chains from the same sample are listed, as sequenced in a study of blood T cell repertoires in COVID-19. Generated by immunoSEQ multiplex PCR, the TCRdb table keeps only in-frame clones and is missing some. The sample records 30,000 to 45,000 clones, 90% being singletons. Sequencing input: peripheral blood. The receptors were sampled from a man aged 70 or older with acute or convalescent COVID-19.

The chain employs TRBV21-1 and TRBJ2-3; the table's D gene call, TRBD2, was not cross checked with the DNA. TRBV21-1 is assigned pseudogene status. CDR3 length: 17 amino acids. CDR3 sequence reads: CASSKGLAGFPHLAQYF. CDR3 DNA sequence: TGTGCCAGCAGCAAAGGACTAGCGGGATTCCCACACTTGGCGCAGTATTTT.

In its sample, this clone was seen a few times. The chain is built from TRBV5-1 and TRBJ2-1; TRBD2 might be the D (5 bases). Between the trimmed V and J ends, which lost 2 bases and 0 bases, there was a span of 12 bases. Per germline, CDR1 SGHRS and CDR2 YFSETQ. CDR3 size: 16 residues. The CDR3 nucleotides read TGCGCCAGCAGCTTCACTAGTGGGAGCTCCTACAATGAGCAGTTCTTC. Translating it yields CASSFTSGSSYNEQFF.

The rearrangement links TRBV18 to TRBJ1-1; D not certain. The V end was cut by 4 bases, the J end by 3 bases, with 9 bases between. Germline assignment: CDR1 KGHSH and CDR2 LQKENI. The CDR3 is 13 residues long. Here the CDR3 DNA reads TGTGCCAGCTCACTGGCGGAAGACACTGAAGCTTTCTTT. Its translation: CASSLAEDTEAFF.